This T cell receptor (beta chain) is from a study of blood T cell repertoires in COVID-19. Background on the study: Samples taken during acute and convalescent COVID-19 were collected in the United States, Italy and Spain. T cells, B-cell-depleted T cells, or PBMCs supplied cDNA or gDNA.

In the study's own analysis: Nucleated cell number was recorded as an estimate derived from reference gene primer amplification. The repertoire was sequenced with immunoSEQ multiplex PCR; TCRdb's copy has only in-frame clones and lacks some. The V and J calls and clone size are taken from that table; D and trimming were inferred from the DNA. Of about 63,000 clones listed, roughly 77% were seen once; the top ten hold under 35%. CDR1 is GTSNPN and CDR2 is SVGIG in the germline V gene (reference sequence). The length of the CDR3 is 14 residues. Germline trimming cut 3 bases from V and 5 bases from J; bases unmatched to any gene: 5.

The chain uses TRBV30 and TRBJ2-1; 9 nucleotides match TRBD2. This sequence was found in a man between 60 and 75 years old with COVID-19, enrolled during active disease. Sequencing input: peripheral blood. The CDR3 region has the DNA TGTGCCTGGAGGAGGGTAGCGGGGGACAATGAGCAGTTCTTC. It encodes CAWRRVAGDNEQFF.